This T cell receptor beta chain emerged from a study of blood T cells in healthy people across ages. This clonotype has at least ten counts. Then a second PCR, running roughly 7 to 11 cycles, was carried out with a sample-barcoded 5' primer and a J-beta primer mix. TCRdb reanalysed the 5' RACE reads using MiXCR and keeps one entry per CDR3 protein. Here the sample spans 650,000 to 1,000,000 distinct CDR3 sequences, about 36% being singletons. The germline V and J ends were trimmed by 0 bases and 6 bases, with 21 bases remaining between them. This CDR3 is built from 16 residues. Germline V gene data show CDR1 as DFQATT and CDR2 as SNEGSKA (reference sequence).

The sequence was obtained from a man aged 18-30 years in good health. The source material was blood. The chain combines TRBV20-1 with TRBJ2-7, with a weak D call TRBD2 (6 bases). For the CDR3, the DNA is TGCAGTGCTAGAGAGAACACATGGACTAACGGGGGCGAGCAGTACTTC. Its translation is CSARENTWTNGGEQYF.